The 14 T cell receptor beta chains given below trace back to one sample, sequenced in a study of T cell responses to AZD1222 COVID-19 vaccine. The table came from immunoSEQ multiplex PCR; TCRdb's copy has only in-frame clones and leaves some out. The data contain some 150,000 clones, about 92% of them singletons. The specimen was peripheral blood, collected on day 0 of AZD1222 vaccination. All receptors derive from an adult in good health.

Comments on this clone: One end of the junction is discordant with germline, which a read error may explain. This chain connects TRBV28 to TRBJ1-2; tentatively, D is TRBD1 (5 bases). This CDR3 has 13 amino acids. CDR1 is MDHEN, CDR2 SYDVKM, per germline. The CDR3 DNA is TGTGCCAGCCGTTTAGGGGTATCGGATGGCTACACCTTC. It translates to CASRLGVSDGYTF.

The chain joins TRBV25-1 to TRBJ1-1, with TRBD1 matching over 7 bases. Germline CDR1 and CDR2: MGHDK and SYGVNS. The CDR3 has 13 amino acids. Losses at the gene ends were 4 bases for V and 3 bases for J; bases not matched to a gene: 2. CDR3 amino acids: CASSAQGDTEAFF. CDR3 nucleotides: TGTGCCAGCAGTGCCCAGGGGGACACTGAAGCTTTCTTT. Full variable domain (missing parts from reference TRBV25-1 and TRBJ1-1): EADIYQTPRYLVIGTGKKITLECSQTMGHDKMYWYQQDPGMELHLIHYSYGVNSTEKGDLSSESTVSRIRTEHFPLTLESARPSHTSQYLCASSAQGDTEAFFGQGTRLTVV.

This sequence joins TRBV28 and TRBJ1-2; D remains unclear. Germline lookup yields CDR1 MDHEN and CDR2 SYDVKM. This CDR3 comprises 15 residues. V was shortened by 6 bases and J by 6 bases, with 20 bases between the two germline ends. This CDR3 reads CASSPAPTPGHGYTF. The CDR3 coding sequence is TGTGCCAGCAGCCCCGCTCCGACCCCAGGACATGGCTACACCTTC.

The V gene is TRBV7-9, the J gene TRBJ2-2; the D gene is possibly TRBD1 (5 bases). V was trimmed by 1 base and J by 6 bases, leaving 12 bases between them. CDR1 is SEHNR and CDR2 is FQNEAQ in the germline V gene (reference sequence). This CDR3 contains 15 residues. The CDR3 sequence: CASSLVSGASGELFF. The CDR3 DNA reads TGTGCCAGCAGCTTAGTATCTGGGGCTTCCGGGGAGCTGTTTTTT.

J is TRBJ2-1 and V is TRBV5-8; 9 bases are shared with TRBD1. From germline, CDR1 is SGHTS and CDR2 YDEGEE. V gave up 2 bases and J gave up 5 bases; unmatched junction bases: 8. The CDR3 runs to 16 residues. As DNA, the CDR3 is TGTGCCAGCAGCTTTGGGACAGGGCCAGCACACAATGAGCAGTTCTTC. This sequence encodes CASSFGTGPAHNEQFF.

The V gene is TRBV19, the J gene TRBJ2-3; 9 bases fit TRBD2. The V and J ends lost 5 bases and 0 bases, in that order; junction bases with no gene match: 9. The CDR3 has 17 amino acids. Germline V gene data show CDR1 as LNHDA and CDR2 as SQIVND (reference sequence). The CDR3 DNA sequence: TGTGCCAGTAGTCCCTCCGGGACTAGCTTTAGCACAGATACGCAGTATTTT. Translating gives CASSPSGTSFSTDTQYF.

V and J are TRBV27 and TRBJ1-1, with 8 bases that match TRBD1. The CDR3 runs 14 residues. V gave up 4 bases and J gave up 5 bases; unmatched junction bases: 6. Germline CDR1 reads MNHEY; CDR2 reads SMNVEV (reference sequence). The CDR3 spells CASSSRGQGTEAFF. DNA for the CDR3: TGTGCCAGCAGTTCCAGGGGGCAGGGGACTGAAGCTTTCTTT.

V gene TRBV6-2 or TRBV6-3 combines with J gene TRBJ1-1; D might be TRBD1 (5 bases). Trimming removed 6 bases at V and 8 bases at J, with 13 bases between. The CDR3 is 12 amino acids. Germline CDR1 MNHEY, CDR2 SVGEGT. The CDR3 coding sequence is TGTGCCAGCAGCTGGGGCAGGAAAGAAGCTTTCTTT. The encoded protein is CASSWGRKEAFF.

CDR3 protein: CASSPTWGLGTDTQYF. In DNA, the CDR3 is TGTGCCAGCAGCCCCACGTGGGGCTTGGGAACAGATACGCAGTATTTT. V is TRBV7-3 and J is TRBJ2-3; the D gene is possibly TRBD1 (5 bases). The CDR3 has 16 residues. V lost 5 bases and J 3 bases, leaving 18 bases between the germline ends. CDR1 is SGHTA and CDR2 is FQGTGA in the germline V gene.

This sequence joins TRBV2 and TRBJ1-1; D not resolved. Deletions cut 8 bases from V and 3 bases from J, with 10 bases between. CDR3 size: 12 residues. CDR1 and CDR2 (germline): SNHLY, FYNNEI. DNA of the CDR3: TGTGCCAGCGTGGATTCCCACACTGAAGCTTTCTTT. It specifies CASVDSHTEAFF. The complete variable domain, with remaining parts taken from reference TRBV2 and TRBJ1-1, reads EPEVTQTPSHQVTQMGQEVILRCVPISNHLYFYWYRQILGQKVEFLVSFYNNEISEKSEIFDDQFSVERPDGSNFTLKIRSTKLEDSAMYFCASVDSHTEAFFGQGTRLTVV.

The chain combines TRBV9 with TRBJ2-3, with 10 bases lining up with TRBD2. Germline lookup yields CDR1 SGDLS and CDR2 YYNGEE. The trim removed 3 bases at V and 4 bases at J, leaving 8 bases unmatched. The CDR3 spans 16 residues. This CDR3 is CASSARPSGGADTQYF. The CDR3 bases are TGTGCCAGCAGCGCCCGCCCAAGCGGGGGGGCAGATACGCAGTATTTT.

The rearrangement joins TRBV4-1 to TRBJ1-6; unclear D gene. Trimming took off 1 base at V and 11 bases at J, with 12 bases between the two ends. The CDR3 runs to 14 residues. CDR1 is MGHRA, CDR2 YSYEKL, per germline. The CDR3 loop is CASSQVRYEAPLHF. The CDR3 DNA reads TGCGCCAGCAGCCAAGTACGATATGAGGCACCCCTCCACTTT.

The chain recombines TRBV9 with TRBJ1-6; 7 bases are a match to TRBD1. CDR1 SGDLS and CDR2 YYNGEE come from the germline V gene. The CDR3 is made up of 18 amino acids. V shed 1 base, J shed 0 bases, and the junction held 7 bases outside the gene matches. The chain's CDR3 is CASSVQPQGLSYNSPLHF. Written as DNA, the CDR3 is TGTGCCAGCAGCGTACAACCACAGGGGCTCTCCTATAATTCACCCCTCCACTTT.

The gene calls are TRBV7-9 and TRBJ1-5, with 7 bases aligning to TRBD1. CDR1 is SEHNR and CDR2 is FQNEAQ in the germline V gene (reference sequence). The J segment lost 3 bases and the V segment lost 4 bases, leaving 3 bases of the junction unmatched. The CDR3 runs 14 residues. As DNA, the CDR3 is TGTGCCAGCAGCTCAACAGGGGCCAATCAGCCCCAGCATTTT. This sequence encodes CASSSTGANQPQHF.